Detailed here is one T cell receptor beta chain. Which antigen it targets is not known. Nothing much larger sits one base from this clone, and base qualities are not available. Each collaborating institution followed its own protocols to collect whole blood in K2EDTA tubes. For TCRbeta analysis, collaborator samples were shipped as frozen whole blood, as isolated PBMCs, or as DNA extracted from either sample type. The sample belongs to a study of blood T cell repertoires in COVID-19 (dated by TCRdb to about 2020). Turning to the overall study: Samples from collaborators originated in the United States, Italy and Spain and spanned both the acute and convalescent phases of COVID-19. The prospective study material was composed of cDNA or gDNA derived from T cells, B-cell-depleted T cells, or PBMCs. Subjects who had been exposed to COVID-19, were actively infected with it, or had recovered from it provided the deeply sampled blood TCRbeta repertoires that made up the dataset. A freely available public database, intended as a resource for researchers studying the immune response to SARS-CoV-2, is where the repertoires were released. Samples came from the ongoing ImmuneRACE study (first 160 participants) plus 1,254 subjects from 6 global collaborators. The sample metadata nearly always contained a de-identified subject ID, COVID-19 status, age in years and sex. HLA class I and class II types, where available, came from metadata supplied by the sample provider rather than from assay-based typing. What the study reported, not specific to this receptor: The quantity of clinical and demographic metadata differed by source and by participant and was supplied without curation.

TCRbeta CDR3 regions were amplified from genomic DNA by means of the immunoSEQ Assay, a bias-controlled multiplex PCR. As for the authors' bioinformatics: Within the assay, amplification of reference gene primers was used to estimate how many nucleated cells each sample contained. Sequence reads were collapsed and filtered to measure the absolute abundance of every unique TCRbeta CDR3 rearrangement. For each sample, productive Simpson clonality was calculated as the square root of Simpson's diversity index over productive rearrangements. TCRdb obtained this table from immuneACCESS and retained in-frame rearrangements with V and J assigned. These tables miss some clones; where compared with another copy, unresolved V genes account for less than half of the shortfall, and the remainder is unexplained. V and J calls plus clone size are reproduced from that table; the DNA served to infer D and trimming. The sample records approximately 99,000 clones, more than 75% of which are singletons. Just under 20% of the sample rests with the top ten.

V and J are truncated by 1 base and 0 bases respectively, leaving an intervening sequence of 7 bases. The CDR3 numbers 15 residues from cysteine through phenylalanine. Only the CDR3 part of the read is kept: 45 bases, read in frame from the first base. Based on the germline V gene, the CDR1 and CDR2 sequences are SGHTA and FQGNSA. The rearranged chain carries TRBV7-2 and TRBJ2-4; the D segment could be TRBD2, given 5 matching bases. The TCR comes from a human donor in a cohort sampled during active COVID-19. Input material: peripheral blood. The CDR3 is CASSLVRVAKNIQYF. The DNA reads TGTGCCAGCAGCTTAGTGAGGGTAGCCAAAAACATTCAGTACTTC.